This note documents a single TCR beta chain sequence. Antigen unknown. Germline V gene lookup returns CDR1 SGHRS and CDR2 YFSETQ. There are 13 residues in the CDR3. V was cut by 2 bases and J by 8 bases, with 13 bases left in between. The data originate from a study of cytotoxic CD8 clonotypes in ibrutinib-treated CLL. Study as a whole: Partial responses totalled about 25 and complete responses 2; after median approximately 74 months, approximately 15 remained remitted and about 12 progressed. Points from the study as a whole: Higher circulating CD8+ T-cell counts strongly accompanied higher baseline clonality, above age-matched healthy donors. Under treatment, the uncommon public clonotypes either contracted or remained stable.

Sequencing used immunoSEQ multiplex PCR; TCRdb keeps in-frame clones, though not all of them. This table has roughly 160,000 clones, about 84% appearing once. The sequencing used PBMCs, collected after 24 months of ibrutinib treatment. J is TRBJ1-1 and V is TRBV5-1; tentative D call: TRBD1 (5 bases). The TCR sequence derives from a human donor with chronic lymphocytic leukemia. This CDR3 reads CASSLSDRSEAFF. CDR3 DNA: TGCGCCAGCAGCTTATCCGACAGATCCGAAGCTTTCTTT. The entire variable domain, with the rest obtained from reference TRBV5-1 and TRBJ1-1, is as follows: KAGVTQTPRYLIKTRGQQVTLSCSPISGHRSVSWYQQTPGQGLQFLFEYFSETQRNKGNFPGRFSGRQFSNSRSEMNVSTLELGDSALYLCASSLSDRSEAFFGQGTRLTVV.